This T cell receptor (beta chain) was captured in a study of shared clonotypes between healthy human individuals. The germline gives CDR1 SEHNR, CDR2 FQNEAQ (reference sequence). The CDR3 is 14 amino acids. The V and J ends lost 2 bases and 1 base respectively, with 8 bases between them. Sequencing was performed with immunoSEQ multiplex PCR; in TCRdb, only in-frame clones are kept and a portion is missing. Here the sample spans some 500,000 clones, around 77% being singletons. This clone appeared a few times. This chain uses TRBV7-9 with TRBJ1-2; D is perhaps TRBD1 (5 bases). The source is a woman aged 40 to 49 in good health. Some clones in this sample may be carry-over from other donors' samples. The sequenced material came from PBMCs. CDR3 residues: CASSLMGVNYGYTF. The CDR3, as DNA: TGTGCCAGCAGCTTAATGGGGGTTAACTATGGCTACACCTTC.